A selection of T cell receptor beta chains follows, all from one sample in a study of T-cell memory formation after mild COVID-19. TCRdb redid the calling of the 5' RACE reads with MiXCR, one entry per CDR3 protein. Found here are approximately 340,000 distinct CDR3 sequences, 10% to 15% of them singletons; the top ten hold roughly 23%. The material sequenced was PBMCs or a T cell subset sorted from them (not recorded which). These receptors all stem from a man between 18 and 29 years old who had mild COVID-19 (a few samples of this study predate the infection). Cell type and time point are not known. Each CDR3 is given with its conserved first and last residue. The order of the fields is J gene, D gene, V gene, clone size, CDR3 DNA, CDR3 protein. A D gene is named only where the DNA matches it firmly. Not every row has a clone size; where given, it reads once, few, many or a size class.

j_call: TRBJ2-7; d_call: TRBD1; v_call: TRBV5-4; clone_size: few; cdr3_nt: TGTGCCAGCAGCCCTGGGACAGGGGGGAAGGAGCAGTACTTC; cdr3_aa: CASSPGTGGKEQYF
j_call: TRBJ2-1; d_call: TRBD2; v_call: TRBV10-3; clone_size: -; cdr3_nt: TGTGCCATCAGTGACCTCTCCCTATCGGGGGGTTACAATGAGCAGTTCTTC; cdr3_aa: CAISDLSLSGGYNEQFF
j_call: TRBJ1-1; d_call: -; v_call: TRBV5-1; clone_size: few; cdr3_nt: TGCGCCAGCAGCTTGGCCGGGCGAAGGGGACCGCACACTGAAGCTTTCTTT; cdr3_aa: CASSLAGRRGPHTEAFF
j_call: TRBJ1-4; d_call: -; v_call: TRBV6-6; clone_size: few; cdr3_nt: TGTGCCAGCAGTTTAGGGGTAACTAATGAAAAACTGTTTTTT; cdr3_aa: CASSLGVTNEKLFF
j_call: TRBJ1-2; d_call: -; v_call: TRBV4-2; clone_size: -; cdr3_nt: TGTGCCAGCAGCCTGTACCAGGGTGAAGATGGCTACACCTTC; cdr3_aa: CASSLYQGEDGYTF
j_call: TRBJ2-7; d_call: TRBD1; v_call: TRBV25-1; clone_size: many; cdr3_nt: TGTGCCAGCAGCCGCTGGACAGGGGGCTACAACGAGCAGTACTTC; cdr3_aa: CASSRWTGGYNEQYF
j_call: TRBJ2-7; d_call: TRBD1; v_call: TRBV4-3; clone_size: -; cdr3_nt: TGCGCCAGCAGCCCCGACAGGGGCGCCTACGAGCAGTACTTC; cdr3_aa: CASSPDRGAYEQYF
j_call: TRBJ2-2; d_call: -; v_call: TRBV5-1; clone_size: few; cdr3_nt: TGCGCCAGCAGCTTCCAAGGGGATGGTACCGGGGAGCTGTTTTTT; cdr3_aa: CASSFQGDGTGELFF
j_call: TRBJ1-4; d_call: -; v_call: TRBV5-1; clone_size: -; cdr3_nt: TGCGCCAGCAGCTTGGAGGGAATCGCAGAAAAACTGTTTTTT; cdr3_aa: CASSLEGIAEKLFF
j_call: TRBJ1-1; d_call: -; v_call: TRBV7-3; clone_size: -; cdr3_nt: TGTGCCAGCAGCCGAGCCCCGGACTCTGAAGCTTTCTTT; cdr3_aa: CASSRAPDSEAFF
j_call: TRBJ1-4; d_call: -; v_call: TRBV21-1; clone_size: -; cdr3_nt: TGTGCCATACCGGGACCCGGGAGTGAAAAACTGTTTTTT; cdr3_aa: CAIPGPGSEKLFF
j_call: TRBJ2-2; d_call: TRBD1; v_call: TRBV12-3/TRBV12-4; clone_size: -; cdr3_nt: TGTGCCAGCAGTCTACAGGGACAGCCCAACACCGGGGAGCTGTTTTTT; cdr3_aa: CASSLQGQPNTGELFF
j_call: TRBJ2-1; d_call: -; v_call: TRBV10-2; clone_size: -; cdr3_nt: TGCGCCAGCAGTGTAAGGGGGAGCTCCTACAATGAGCAGTTCTTC; cdr3_aa: CASSVRGSSYNEQFF
j_call: TRBJ2-7; d_call: -; v_call: TRBV7-2; clone_size: few; cdr3_nt: TGTGCCAGCAGCCCCGCGACTATTTACCACGAGCAGTACTTC; cdr3_aa: CASSPATIYHEQYF
j_call: TRBJ1-1; d_call: TRBD1; v_call: TRBV28; clone_size: -; cdr3_nt: TGTGCCACTACCCGTCAGGGGGCAGAAGCTTTCTTT; cdr3_aa: CATTRQGAEAFF
j_call: TRBJ1-6; d_call: TRBD1; v_call: TRBV5-1; clone_size: many; cdr3_nt: TGCGCCAGCTGTGACAGGGATAATTCACCCCTCCACTTT; cdr3_aa: CASCDRDNSPLHF
j_call: TRBJ2-7; d_call: -; v_call: TRBV2; clone_size: many; cdr3_nt: TGTGCCAGCAGCGACTTCCAGGGAGTGTACGAGCAGTACTTC; cdr3_aa: CASSDFQGVYEQYF
j_call: TRBJ1-5; d_call: -; v_call: TRBV5-6; clone_size: -; cdr3_nt: TGTGCCAGCAGCTTAAATGGAGCTTATCAGCCCCAGCATTTT; cdr3_aa: CASSLNGAYQPQHF
j_call: TRBJ1-4; d_call: -; v_call: TRBV7-2; clone_size: many; cdr3_nt: TGTGCCAGCAGCTTCGGTGCAACTAATGAAAAACTGTTTTTT; cdr3_aa: CASSFGATNEKLFF
j_call: TRBJ1-6; d_call: -; v_call: TRBV5-1; clone_size: -; cdr3_nt: TGCGCCAGCAGCTTGGACGGGCGGAATTCACCCCTCCACTTT; cdr3_aa: CASSLDGRNSPLHF
j_call: TRBJ2-1; d_call: TRBD2; v_call: TRBV6-5; clone_size: -; cdr3_nt: TGTGCCAGCAGACCCCTAGCGGGGGGAAATGAGCAGTTCTTC; cdr3_aa: CASRPLAGGNEQFF
j_call: TRBJ2-2; d_call: TRBD1; v_call: TRBV4-2; clone_size: -; cdr3_nt: TGTGCCAGCAGCCAAGATCTTGACAGGGTCAACACCGGGGAGCTGTTTTTT; cdr3_aa: CASSQDLDRVNTGELFF
j_call: TRBJ2-1; d_call: -; v_call: TRBV3-1; clone_size: few; cdr3_nt: TGTGCCAGCAGCCCAACTAGAACGGCCCATGAGCAGTTCTTC; cdr3_aa: CASSPTRTAHEQFF
j_call: TRBJ2-5; d_call: -; v_call: TRBV20-1; clone_size: few; cdr3_nt: TGCAGTGCTAGCCCAGTCGGCGATCAAGAGACCCAGTACTTC; cdr3_aa: CSASPVGDQETQYF
j_call: TRBJ2-2; d_call: -; v_call: TRBV5-1; clone_size: few; cdr3_nt: TGCGCCAGCAGCGCCGCCGACAGGTCCGACACCGGGGAGCTGTTTTTT; cdr3_aa: CASSAADRSDTGELFF
j_call: TRBJ2-1; d_call: -; v_call: TRBV4-3; clone_size: -; cdr3_nt: TGCGCCAGCAGCCAAGTGGGGTTTCGTAACAATGAGCAGTTCTTC; cdr3_aa: CASSQVGFRNNEQFF
j_call: TRBJ2-7; d_call: -; v_call: TRBV28; clone_size: many; cdr3_nt: TGTGCCAGCAGTTTGACAGAGCGCTACGAGCAGTACTTC; cdr3_aa: CASSLTERYEQYF
j_call: TRBJ2-2; d_call: -; v_call: TRBV29-1; clone_size: -; cdr3_nt: TGCAGCGCGGACTCGCTAAACACCGGGGAGCTGTTTTTT; cdr3_aa: CSADSLNTGELFF
j_call: TRBJ1-1; d_call: TRBD1; v_call: TRBV28; clone_size: few; cdr3_nt: TGTGCCAGCAGTTTATGGGTCCGGGACAGAGTTTTCACTGAAGCTTTCTTT; cdr3_aa: CASSLWVRDRVFTEAFF